The T cell receptor beta chain under discussion was sequenced for a study of blood T cells in healthy people across ages. Study-wide context: Template-switching capture recovered about one barcoded beta molecule per two T cells.

Each donor supplied around 9.6 milliliters of peripheral blood. The CDR3 consists of 15 residues. The germline V gene has CDR1 SGHTA and CDR2 FQGNSA. The junction had 10 bases not matched to a gene; V was cut back by 1 base and J by 10 bases. Next came a second PCR, run for roughly 6 to 11 cycles, which used a sample-barcoded 5' primer along with a J-beta primer mix. Template switching added a 12-random-nucleotide identifier to every cDNA molecule. TCRdb called the 5' RACE reads again in MiXCR, with one record for every CDR3 protein. The repertoire consists of some 1.5 million distinct CDR3 sequences, with about 28% occurring once and the leading ten covering roughly 8%.

The rearrangement uses TRBV7-2 and TRBJ2-3; 8 bases align to TRBD2. The receptor comes from a woman aged 25 to 39 in good health. Sequencing was done on a sample of blood. The CDR3 DNA sequence: TGTGCCAGCAGCTTAGTTCTAGCGGGCCCCCTTGCGCAGTATTTT. Translation: CASSLVLAGPLAQYF.